The rows below give T cell receptor beta chains drawn from one sample of a study of cytomegalovirus exposure and HLA in healthy donors. Here immunoSEQ multiplex PCR was the method, and the copy in TCRdb shows in-frame clones only, minus some. The sample lists under 150,000 clones, roughly 9% occurring once. Sequencing input: PBMCs. The receptors stem from a woman aged 40 to 50 in good health and CMV-seropositive. Both conserved end residues are part of each CDR3. A row's size may be missing; if present it is once, few, many or a size class.

>TRBJ1-1|few|TRBV7-9
CASSLPGGRAFF
>TRBJ1-5|few|TRBV7-2
CASSLRGQGDQPQHF
>TRBJ2-1|-|TRBV2
CASLVLDSVSYNEQFF
>TRBJ2-3|-|TRBV5-1
CASSLAGGLDTQYF
>TRBJ1-5|-|TRBV19
CASSSPEKGPHQPQHF
>TRBJ1-6|few|TRBV7-2
CASSIYRVGDSPLHF
>TRBJ1-4|-|TRBV6-5
CASSYGRVGEKLFF
>TRBJ2-3|few|TRBV5-4
CASSSELTTDAQYF
>TRBJ2-3|few|TRBV7-2
CASSSRLGGLTDTQYF
>TRBJ1-1|-|TRBV6-5
CASSYSGHLNTEAFF
>TRBJ2-5|-|TRBV29-1
CSARGHSETQYF
>TRBJ2-7|-|TRBV7-6
CASSSRTGGIYEQYF
>TRBJ2-7|-|TRBV2
CATRPDRFGEQYF
>TRBJ2-2|few|TRBV18
CASSPQRSNTGELFF
>TRBJ2-2|few|TRBV5-6
CASSLEAGLSTGELFF
>TRBJ2-5|-|TRBV5-1
CASSLTGAQETQYF
>TRBJ2-2|few|TRBV11-2
CASSSGTSDISGELFF
>TRBJ2-3|few|TRBV19
CASSVPGGLNTDTQYF
>TRBJ2-3|-|TRBV5-1
CASSWTGIGTDTQYF
>TRBJ2-7|-|TRBV5-1
CASSLLQGKDYEQYF